The 4 T cell receptor beta chains reported below all come from one sample, sequenced in a study of Ad26.COV2.S vaccination and SARS-CoV-2 variants. Treatment of the sample: around 19 received Ad26.COV2.S at low or high dose, single or two shots; 5 received placebo; per-sample allocation not given. Sampling took place 63 days after the first vaccine or placebo injection. Profiling relied on immunoSEQ multiplex PCR, and the TCRdb table lists in-frame clones only, not all of them. The sample consists of roughly 300,000 clones, approximately 90% of them appearing once. The sequencing here drew on peripheral blood, taken in a trial of Ad26.COV2.S vaccine versus placebo. The receptors originated from a person between 18 and 65 years old who received the Ad26.COV2.S COVID-19 vaccine or a placebo.

The V and J genes are TRBV28 and TRBJ2-1; D might be TRBD1 (6 bases). The CDR3 has 15 amino acids. CDR1 is MDHEN and CDR2 is SYDVKM in the germline V gene. V was clipped by 2 bases and J by 0 bases, with 8 bases between them. The CDR3 nucleotides are TGTGCCAGCAGTTTAAGGGGGAGCTCCTACAATGAGCAGTTCTTC. Amino acid sequence: CASSLRGSSYNEQFF.

The chain recombines TRBV27 with TRBJ2-7; perhaps D is TRBD1 or TRBD2 (6 bases each). V was trimmed by 2 bases and J by 3 bases, leaving 14 bases between them. CDR3 size: 15 residues. Germline V gene sequence: CDR1 MNHEY, CDR2 SMNVEV (reference sequence). In nucleotides, the CDR3 is TGTGCCAGCAGTTTAAGGGGGGCTGGGAGCTACGAGCAGTACTTC. Translation: CASSLRGAGSYEQYF.

The CDR3 loop reads CAWGANYEQYF. The DNA for the CDR3 is TGTGCCTGGGGGGCGAATTACGAGCAGTACTTC. J is TRBJ2-7 and V is TRBV30; maybe TRBD1 (5 bases). Germline CDR1 is GTSNPN and CDR2 is SVGIG (reference sequence). V lost 5 bases, J lost 4 bases, and 9 bases lay in between. The CDR3 totals 11 residues.

This clone appeared once. This chain links TRBV29-1 with TRBJ2-2; TRBD1 is a possible D gene (6 bases). Germline V lookup: CDR1 SQVTM, CDR2 ANQGSEA. This CDR3 region has 14 residues. V dropped 3 bases and J dropped 6 bases, with 14 bases sitting between them. CDR3: CSVDGKGDPGELFF. In DNA, the CDR3 is TGCAGCGTTGATGGAAAGGGGGACCCCGGGGAGCTGTTTTTT.